The clone carrying this TCR beta chain has only a few counts. Its antigen is not known. This entry comes from a study of blood T cells in healthy people across ages. Study-wide points: Observed TCR beta diversity per million T cells went down as age went up. This fall followed a roughly linear course with age.

Between the trimmed V and J ends, which lost 2 bases and 4 bases, there was a span of 16 bases. Germline loops: CDR1 SGHRS, CDR2 YFSETQ. This CDR3 comprises 15 residues. A second 7 to 11 cycle PCR used barcoded and J-beta primers. A template-switch adaptor that had 12 random nucleotides put a tag on each cDNA molecule. Via MiXCR, TCRdb re-called the 5' RACE reads, giving one row per CDR3 protein. The table shows around 780,000 distinct CDR3 sequences, with roughly 24% occurring only once. The data were also submitted as part of a second study, on T cells of mothers and their children. According to that study: No clones detected were persistent microchimeric T cell clones.

The V call is TRBV5-1, the J call TRBJ2-7; D may be TRBD1 or TRBD2 (6 bases each). This TCR came from a boy younger than 18 in good health. What was sequenced was blood. The CDR3 nucleotides read TGCGCCAGCAGCTTAACTTCGGGGGCCCTTTACGAGCAGTACTTC. Translation gives CASSLTSGALYEQYF.